This T cell receptor (beta chain) was identified in a study of monozygotic twins with inflammatory bowel disease. General observations from the study: TCRbeta inverse Simpson diversity was decreased in IBD patients versus healthy co-twins. No single strong signal or clonotype associated with IBD was supported. The authors could not tell different T cell subtypes apart.

With respect to this clonotype: Its antigen is as yet unknown.

Approximately 3,200 ng of total RNA went into each TCR library. TCRdb reprocessed the 5' RACE reads, with one entry per CDR3 protein and no DNA. This table lists some 150,000 distinct CDR3 sequences. This TCR derives from a human donor with ulcerative colitis or Crohn's disease, or a healthy co-twin of an affected twin (not recorded which). The sequenced sample consisted of blood.

CDR3 in amino acids: CASSQGWTGLETQYF. The chain carries TRBV4-1 and TRBJ2-5; TCRdb's D call of TRBD1 is untestable without DNA. This CDR3 region has 15 residues. CDR1 is MGHRA and CDR2 is YSYEKL in the germline V gene.